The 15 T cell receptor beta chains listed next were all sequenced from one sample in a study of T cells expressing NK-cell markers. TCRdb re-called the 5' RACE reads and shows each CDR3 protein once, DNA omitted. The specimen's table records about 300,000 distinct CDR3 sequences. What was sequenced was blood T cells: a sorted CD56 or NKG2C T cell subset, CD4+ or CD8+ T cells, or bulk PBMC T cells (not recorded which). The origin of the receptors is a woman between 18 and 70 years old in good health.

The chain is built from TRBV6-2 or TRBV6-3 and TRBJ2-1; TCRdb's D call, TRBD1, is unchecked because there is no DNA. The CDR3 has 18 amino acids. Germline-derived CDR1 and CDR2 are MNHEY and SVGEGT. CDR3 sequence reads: CASSYPNLPGPKYNEQFF.

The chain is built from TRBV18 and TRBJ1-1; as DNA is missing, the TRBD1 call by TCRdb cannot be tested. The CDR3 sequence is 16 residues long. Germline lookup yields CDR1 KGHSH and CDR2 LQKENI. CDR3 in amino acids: CASSPPGQGDGTEAFF.

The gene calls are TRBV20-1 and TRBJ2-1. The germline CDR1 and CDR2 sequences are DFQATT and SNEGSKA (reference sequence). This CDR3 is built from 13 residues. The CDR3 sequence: CSAGGSSYNEQFF.

The CDR3: CATSRDSAQRVNEKLFF. The chain recombines TRBV15 with TRBJ1-4; TCRdb outputs TRBD1, but without DNA this stays unchecked. Germline CDR1 is LNHNV and CDR2 is YYDKDF (reference sequence). This CDR3 contains 17 residues.

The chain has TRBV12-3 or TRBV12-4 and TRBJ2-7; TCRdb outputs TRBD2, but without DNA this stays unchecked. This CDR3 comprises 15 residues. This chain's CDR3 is CASSLRGPTRAGQYF.

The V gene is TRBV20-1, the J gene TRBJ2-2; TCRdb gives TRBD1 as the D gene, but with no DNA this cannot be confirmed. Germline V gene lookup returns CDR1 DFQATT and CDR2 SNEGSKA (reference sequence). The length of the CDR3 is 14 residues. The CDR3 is CSAPGRINTGELFF.

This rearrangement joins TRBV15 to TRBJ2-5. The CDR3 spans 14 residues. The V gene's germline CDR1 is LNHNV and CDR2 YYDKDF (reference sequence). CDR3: CATSMSPIQETQYF.

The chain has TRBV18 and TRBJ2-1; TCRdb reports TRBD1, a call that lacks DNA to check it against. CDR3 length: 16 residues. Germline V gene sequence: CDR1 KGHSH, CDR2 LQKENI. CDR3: CASSGRGGSSYNEQFF.

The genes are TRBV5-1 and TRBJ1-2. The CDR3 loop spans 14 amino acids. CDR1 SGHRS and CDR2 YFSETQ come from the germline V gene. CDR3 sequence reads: CASSLFEAGYGYTF.

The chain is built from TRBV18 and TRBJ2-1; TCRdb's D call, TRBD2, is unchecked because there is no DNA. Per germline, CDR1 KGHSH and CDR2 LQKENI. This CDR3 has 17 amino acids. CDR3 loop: CASSPSTGARSYNEQFF.

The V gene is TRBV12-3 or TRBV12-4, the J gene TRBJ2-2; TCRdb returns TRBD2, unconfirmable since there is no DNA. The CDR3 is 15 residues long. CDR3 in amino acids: CASSPLAEATGELFF.

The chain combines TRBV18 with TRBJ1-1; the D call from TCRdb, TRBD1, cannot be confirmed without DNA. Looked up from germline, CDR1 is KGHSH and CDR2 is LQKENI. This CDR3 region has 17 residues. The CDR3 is CASSRYGQGGVNTEAFF.

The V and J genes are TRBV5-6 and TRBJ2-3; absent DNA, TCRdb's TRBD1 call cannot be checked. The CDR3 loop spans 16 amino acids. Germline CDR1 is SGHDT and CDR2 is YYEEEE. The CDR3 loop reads CASSDWTGEETDTQYF.

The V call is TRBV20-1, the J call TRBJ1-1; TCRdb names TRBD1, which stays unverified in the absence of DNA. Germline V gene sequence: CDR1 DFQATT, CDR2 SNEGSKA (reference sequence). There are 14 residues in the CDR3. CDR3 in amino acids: CSASDPRRTGEAFF.

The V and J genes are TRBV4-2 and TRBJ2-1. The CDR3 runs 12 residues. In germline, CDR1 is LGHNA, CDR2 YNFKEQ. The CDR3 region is CASSQPRYEQFF.